The 31 T cell receptor beta chains below were found in one sample sequenced in a study of CD8 T cells in ankylosing spondylitis. TCRdb re-analysed the 5' RACE reads in MiXCR, keeping a single row per CDR3 protein. The data contain about 340,000 distinct CDR3 sequences, under 15% of them singletons. Sequencing input: blood, either unsorted or a sorted T cell fraction (not recorded which). The receptors shown here come from a male donor with ankylosing spondylitis or in good health (not recorded which).

The chain couples TRBV18 to TRBJ2-2; tentatively, D is TRBD1 (5 bases). This CDR3 region has 15 residues. Between the trimmed V and J ends, which lost 6 bases and 4 bases, there was a span of 15 bases. Germline-derived CDR1 and CDR2 are KGHSH and LQKENI. The CDR3 is CASSPGHTVTGELFF. CDR3 DNA: TGTGCCAGCTCTCCCGGACACACAGTCACCGGGGAGCTGTTTTTT.

This clonotype was counted at least ten times. This chain connects TRBV24-1 to TRBJ1-5, with D tentatively TRBD1 (5 bases). The germline gives CDR1 KGHDR, CDR2 SFDVKD. This CDR3 has 18 residues. The germline V and J ends were trimmed by 9 bases and 2 bases, with 25 bases remaining between them. This CDR3 is CATPRRLLPSGGNQPQHF. Written as DNA, the CDR3 is TGTGCCACCCCAAGGAGGCTACTACCATCGGGGGGCAATCAGCCCCAGCATTTT.

This rearrangement joins TRBV11-2 to TRBJ2-1; perhaps D is TRBD1 or TRBD2 (5 bases each). V lost 0 bases, J lost 6 bases, and 15 bases lay in between. The CDR3 spans 16 residues. Germline loops: CDR1 SGHAT, CDR2 FQNNGV. CDR3 bases: TGTGCCAGCAGCTTAGATCTTTCGGGGCAGCGCAATGAGCAGTTCTTC. It specifies CASSLDLSGQRNEQFF.

The chain couples TRBV14 to TRBJ2-7; no clear D. V was trimmed by 5 bases and J by 7 bases, leaving 21 bases between them. The CDR3 has 15 residues. Germline-derived CDR1 and CDR2 are SGHDN and FVKESK. The DNA of the CDR3 is TGTGCCAGCAGCGCCATTGGAGTGTTCGGTGGAGAGCAGTACTTC. This encodes CASSAIGVFGGEQYF. Filled out from reference TRBV14 and TRBJ2-7, the complete variable domain reads EAGVTQFPSHSVIEKGQTVTLRCDPISGHDNLYWYRRVMGKEIKFLLHFVKESKQDESGMPNNRFLAERTGGTYSTLKVQPAELEDSGVYFCASSAIGVFGGEQYFGPGTRLTVT.

This clonotype was picked up one time. The V gene is TRBV30, the J gene TRBJ2-2; D is possibly TRBD1 (5 bases). In germline, CDR1 is GTSNPN, CDR2 SVGIG (reference sequence). The CDR3 is made up of 13 amino acids. V lost 0 bases and J 6 bases, leaving 8 bases between the germline ends. CDR3 nucleotide sequence: TGTGCCTGGAGTGTATCAGGGCCCGGGGAGCTGTTTTTT. Translation: CAWSVSGPGELFF.

This clonotype was counted only a few times. The chain links TRBV20-1 to TRBJ2-3, with a weak D call TRBD2 (5 bases). CDR1 is DFQATT and CDR2 is SNEGSKA in the germline V gene (reference sequence). Trimming took off 0 bases at V and 4 bases at J, with 14 bases between the two ends. There are 15 residues in the CDR3. The CDR3 loop is CSARDGRSRADTQYF. The CDR3 bases are TGCAGTGCTAGAGATGGCCGGTCGAGGGCAGATACGCAGTATTTT.

This chain links TRBV6-6 with TRBJ2-5; D is perhaps TRBD2 (7 bases). This CDR3 is built from 13 residues. V lost 5 bases and J 5 bases, leaving 12 bases between the germline ends. Germline CDR1 MNHNY, CDR2 SVGAGI (reference sequence). DNA of the CDR3: TGTGCCAGCAGTCGGGGGGCTCCGGAGACCCAGTACTTC. Its protein product is CASSRGAPETQYF.

This clonotype was counted ten times or more. This chain joins TRBV4-1 and TRBJ1-5; no clear D gene. CDR3 length: 14 residues. From germline, CDR1 is MGHRA and CDR2 YSYEKL. The germline V and J ends were trimmed by 0 bases and 7 bases, with 10 bases remaining between them. The DNA of the CDR3 is TGCGCCAGCAGCCAAGAACCAAAGGGACAGCCCCAGCATTTT. This translates into CASSQEPKGQPQHF.

V and J are TRBV7-2 and TRBJ2-1, with D maybe TRBD2 (7 bases). Trimming removed 7 bases from V and 6 bases from J, with 22 bases in between. Germline CDR1 SGHTA, CDR2 FQGNSA. The CDR3 has 16 residues. The CDR3 nucleotides are TGTGCCAGCACCTTGATCTCCGGGGGGCCATCCAATGAGCAGTTCTTC. Its translation is CASTLISGGPSNEQFF. The variable domain in full, completed from reference TRBV7-2 and TRBJ2-1, reads GAGVSQSPSNKVTEKGKDVELRCDPISGHTALYWYRQSLGQGLEFLIYFQGNSAPDKSGLPSDRFSAERTGGSVSTLTIQRTQQEDSAVYLCASTLISGGPSNEQFFGPGTRLTVL.

The chain uses TRBV5-1 and TRBJ2-5, with TRBD2 identical over 9 bases. J lost 1 base, V lost 7 bases, and 5 bases had no gene match. The germline V gene has CDR1 SGHRS and CDR2 YFSETQ. The length of the CDR3 is 14 residues. CDR3 nucleotides: TGCGCCAGCGGTAGCGGGGGTCCCCAAGAGACCCAGTACTTC. Protein sequence: CASGSGGPQETQYF.

This clonotype was found a few times. The genes are TRBV20-1 and TRBJ2-4; maybe TRBD2 (6 bases). Trimming cost V 3 bases and J 2 bases, with 17 bases left between them. This CDR3 spans 16 amino acids. The V gene's germline CDR1 is DFQATT and CDR2 SNEGSKA (reference sequence). CDR3 bases: TGCAGTGCTAGTCGACCGACCGGGGGAACCAAAAACATTCAGTACTTC. This gives the protein CSASRPTGGTKNIQYF.

The CDR3 sequence is CASNYKGGREQYF. The CDR3 coding sequence is TGTGCCAGCAACTACAAGGGGGGGCGCGAGCAGTACTTC. V usage is TRBV9 and J usage is TRBJ2-7; maybe TRBD2 (7 bases). The V gene lost 6 bases and the J gene lost 6 bases, with 16 bases spanning the gap. There are 13 residues in the CDR3. Germline V lookup: CDR1 SGDLS, CDR2 YYNGEE.

The genes are TRBV18 and TRBJ2-2, with 7 bases matching TRBD1. Germline V gene sequence: CDR1 KGHSH, CDR2 LQKENI. The CDR3 is 17 residues long. The trim removed 2 bases at V and 0 bases at J, leaving 6 bases unmatched. The CDR3 loop reads CASSPSPTGANTGELFF. CDR3 sequence (DNA): TGTGCCAGCTCACCATCCCCAACAGGGGCGAACACCGGGGAGCTGTTTTTT.

This clonotype has just a few counts. V gene TRBV5-1 combines with J gene TRBJ2-3; D is uncertain. Trimming removed 0 bases from V and 3 bases from J, with 8 bases in between. The germline V gene encodes CDR1 SGHRS and CDR2 YFSETQ. CDR3 length equals 14 residues. CDR3 sequence reads: CASSLARSTDTQYF. CDR3 DNA sequence: TGCGCCAGCAGCTTGGCCAGATCGACAGATACGCAGTATTTT.

This clonotype occurred many times. The chain employs TRBV29-1 and TRBJ2-7; TRBD1 is a possible D gene (5 bases). Germline lookup yields CDR1 SQVTM and CDR2 ANQGSEA. Deletions cut 7 bases from V and 2 bases from J, with 15 bases between. The CDR3 runs to 13 residues. CDR3: CSAIGAGTYEQYF. The CDR3 DNA reads as TGCAGCGCCATAGGGGCAGGTACCTACGAGCAGTACTTC.

The table lists this clonotype with a few counts. V and J are TRBV10-2 and TRBJ2-7; 9 bases line up with TRBD2. The CDR3 totals 16 residues. Trimming removed 2 bases from V and 5 bases from J; junction bases left unmatched: 10. Germline V gene sequence: CDR1 WSHSY, CDR2 SAAADI. CDR3 bases: TGCGCCAGCAGTGAGAAGGGCGGGAGGGGTGTGGACGAGCAGTACTTC. As protein: CASSEKGGRGVDEQYF.

The chain combines TRBV20-1 with TRBJ2-7; 8 bases map to TRBD2. The CDR3 has 16 amino acids. Trimming removed 2 bases from V and 3 bases from J; junction bases left unmatched: 12. Germline V gene lookup returns CDR1 DFQATT and CDR2 SNEGSKA (reference sequence). The CDR3 here is CSARKRGTPNRYEQYF. In DNA, the CDR3 is TGCAGTGCTAGAAAGCGGGGGACCCCGAACCGCTACGAGCAGTACTTC.

This clonotype was recorded many times. The genes are TRBV12-3 or TRBV12-4 and TRBJ2-2; 14 positions match TRBD2. The CDR3 runs to 17 residues. V gave up 6 bases and J gave up 3 bases; unmatched junction bases: 6. The CDR3 is CASSPGLAGADTGELFF. DNA for the CDR3: TGTGCCAGCAGCCCGGGACTAGCGGGAGCCGACACCGGGGAGCTGTTTTTT.

This clonotype was recorded many times. The rearrangement links TRBV4-2 to TRBJ2-1; D possibly matches TRBD1 or TRBD2 (6 bases each). CDR3 size: 15 residues. Germline V gene data show CDR1 as LGHNA and CDR2 as YNFKEQ. V dropped 3 bases and J dropped 5 bases, with 14 bases sitting between them. The CDR3 region is CASSHVRGLNNEQFF. For the CDR3, the DNA is TGTGCCAGCAGCCACGTTCGGGGGCTAAACAATGAGCAGTTCTTC.

This clonotype was observed a handful of times. This rearrangement joins TRBV7-6 to TRBJ2-5; D not certain. The CDR3 consists of 12 residues. The V and J ends lost 7 bases and 5 bases respectively, with 11 bases between them. Per germline, CDR1 SGHVS and CDR2 FNYEAQ. The CDR3 region is CASTINRETQYF. As DNA, the CDR3 is TGTGCCAGCACCATAAATCGGGAGACCCAGTACTTC.

This clonotype was counted between two and nine times. J is TRBJ2-2 and V is TRBV20-1; tentative D call: TRBD2 (6 bases). Trimming cost V 3 bases and J 0 bases, with 14 bases left between them. There are 16 residues in the CDR3. Germline values: CDR1 DFQATT, CDR2 SNEGSKA (reference sequence). This chain's CDR3 is CSARGGGGANTGELFF. CDR3 nucleotides: TGCAGTGCTAGGGGGGGTGGGGGTGCGAACACCGGGGAGCTGTTTTTT.

This clonotype was seen more than once but under ten times. The rearrangement links TRBV20-1 to TRBJ2-7; 9 nucleotides match TRBD2. V lost 6 bases to trimming and J lost 6 bases; unmatched junction nucleotides: 12. Germline loops: CDR1 DFQATT, CDR2 SNEGSKA (reference sequence). CDR3 length equals 14 residues. The DNA for the CDR3 is TGCAGTGCCATACCCGTAGCGGGGGCCCGCGAGCAGTACTTC. Translation: CSAIPVAGAREQYF.

This clonotype was recorded a few times. V gene TRBV6-5 combines with J gene TRBJ2-5; D possibly uses TRBD1 or TRBD2 (6 bases each). The length of the CDR3 is 15 residues. CDR1 and CDR2 (germline): MNHEY, SVGAGI. Trimming took off 4 bases at V and 5 bases at J, with 17 bases between the two ends. The CDR3 coding sequence is TGTGCCAGCAGTTCCCGGGGGCAGCGCTGGGAGACCCAGTACTTC. Amino acids: CASSSRGQRWETQYF.

The rearrangement links TRBV5-1 to TRBJ1-1, with D possibly TRBD1 on 6 matching bases. V was shortened by 1 base and J by 0 bases, with 10 bases between the two germline ends. CDR1 is SGHRS, CDR2 YFSETQ, per germline. The CDR3 loop spans 15 amino acids. The CDR3 sequence: CASSLPQGLNTEAFF. As DNA, the CDR3 is TGCGCCAGCAGCTTGCCGCAGGGGTTGAACACTGAAGCTTTCTTT.

This rearrangement joins TRBV7-9 to TRBJ2-1; D tentatively reads TRBD1 or TRBD2 (5 bases each). Per germline, CDR1 SEHNR and CDR2 FQNEAQ (reference sequence). Trimming cost V 2 bases and J 8 bases, with 13 bases left between them. The CDR3 extends over 14 amino acids. The CDR3 spells CASSLITQGDEQFF. The CDR3 DNA sequence: TGTGCCAGCAGCTTAATTACCCAGGGAGATGAGCAGTTCTTC.

This chain links TRBV25-1 with TRBJ2-1; D unresolved. The CDR3 has 14 residues. The germline V and J ends were trimmed by 5 bases and 6 bases, with 14 bases remaining between them. Germline CDR1 reads MGHDK; CDR2 reads SYGVNS. The CDR3 spells CASSPSALPNEQFF. CDR3 DNA: TGTGCCAGCAGTCCCTCCGCCCTCCCCAATGAGCAGTTCTTC.

This clonotype was seen a handful of times. This chain uses TRBV4-1 with TRBJ2-4; no firm D call. The CDR3 spans 15 residues. The germline V gene encodes CDR1 MGHRA and CDR2 YSYEKL. V dropped 0 bases and J dropped 2 bases, with 8 bases sitting between them. Here the CDR3 DNA reads TGCGCCAGCAGCCAAGAGGGGTGGCCCAAAAACATTCAGTACTTC. It encodes CASSQEGWPKNIQYF.

The V gene is TRBV9, the J gene TRBJ2-1; 9 nucleotides align to TRBD2. CDR1 SGDLS and CDR2 YYNGEE come from the germline V gene. The trim removed 4 bases at V and 4 bases at J, leaving 6 bases unmatched. The CDR3 sequence is 15 residues long. CDR3 coding DNA: TGTGCCAGCAGCATCGGCGGGAGGGCGTACAATGAGCAGTTCTTC. Protein sequence: CASSIGGRAYNEQFF.

This clonotype was detected a few times. This chain uses TRBV10-3 with TRBJ2-3; D not resolved. This CDR3 spans 13 amino acids. Germline values: CDR1 ENHRY, CDR2 SYGVKD. Trimming took off 7 bases at V and 5 bases at J, with 13 bases between the two ends. The chain's CDR3 is CAINEGSEDTQYF. The CDR3 DNA sequence: TGTGCCATCAACGAAGGGTCTGAAGATACGCAGTATTTT.

This sequence joins TRBV7-9 and TRBJ1-4, with 7 bases aligning to TRBD1. V gave up 3 bases and J gave up 7 bases; unmatched junction bases: 8. The germline V gene encodes CDR1 SEHNR and CDR2 FQNEAQ (reference sequence). The CDR3 is 15 amino acids. The CDR3 bases are TGTGCCAGCAGCTTTCCGACAGGGAGGGGTGAAAAACTGTTTTTT. Its translation: CASSFPTGRGEKLFF.

This clonotype was seen many times. The chain employs TRBV5-1 and TRBJ2-3; 7 bases are a match to TRBD1. V lost 2 bases and J lost 0; bases outside the gene matches: 3. The V gene's germline CDR1 is SGHRS and CDR2 YFSETQ. CDR3 size: 15 residues. As DNA, the CDR3 is TGCGCCAGCAGCTTAGGGGGCCGTAGCACAGATACGCAGTATTTT. This sequence encodes CASSLGGRSTDTQYF.